The 28 T cell receptor beta chains listed next were all sequenced from one sample in a study of monozygotic twins with inflammatory bowel disease. Following a re-call of the 5' RACE reads, TCRdb has one entry per CDR3 protein and lacks DNA. The table for this sample gives just over 300,000 distinct CDR3 sequences. Input material: blood. These receptors all stem from a human donor with ulcerative colitis or Crohn's disease, or a healthy co-twin of an affected twin (not recorded which).

The V and J genes are TRBV6-6 and TRBJ2-7; TCRdb proposes TRBD1, but this gene call is untestable without DNA. Germline values: CDR1 MNHNY, CDR2 SVGAGI (reference sequence). The length of the CDR3 is 12 residues. The CDR3 spells CASSGGLYEQYF.

The chain couples TRBV12-3 or TRBV12-4 to TRBJ2-5; TCRdb reports TRBD2, a call that lacks DNA to check it against. CDR3 size: 14 residues. CDR3 amino acids: CASRLAGGAKTQYF.

The chain combines TRBV12-3 or TRBV12-4 with TRBJ1-6. The CDR3 is 14 residues long. The CDR3: CASRPQIRNSPLHF.

The genes are TRBV3-1 and TRBJ2-7; there is no DNA to check the TCRdb D call of TRBD2. The germline V gene encodes CDR1 LGHDT and CDR2 YNNKEL (reference sequence). CDR3 length: 16 amino acids. The chain's CDR3 is CASSLEAGVPLKEQYF.

The chain is built from TRBV28 and TRBJ2-1; with no DNA, the TCRdb D assignment of TRBD2 cannot be verified. Germline V gene sequence: CDR1 MDHEN, CDR2 SYDVKM. CDR3 length equals 16 residues. The CDR3 here is CASSKIAGKSYNEQFF.

The CDR3 spells CSALGGLGADEQYF. This chain links TRBV20-1 with TRBJ2-7; TCRdb designates TRBD1, a call that cannot be tested without DNA. This CDR3 is built from 14 residues. Per the germline V gene, CDR1 is DFQATT and CDR2 is SNEGSKA (reference sequence).

The chain employs TRBV20-1 and TRBJ2-3; the TRBD1 assignment by TCRdb is unverifiable without DNA. CDR1 DFQATT and CDR2 SNEGSKA come from the germline V gene (reference sequence). The CDR3 contains 15 residues. This CDR3 reads CSASPAERRTDTQYF.

This chain joins TRBV5-6 and TRBJ2-1; the TCRdb D gene call, TRBD1, has no DNA to confirm it. This CDR3 has 16 residues. Looked up from germline, CDR1 is SGHDT and CDR2 is YYEEEE. Here the CDR3 reads CASSFFGRGGTNEQFF.

V and J are TRBV7-8 and TRBJ2-7; TCRdb reports TRBD2, a call that lacks DNA to check it against. The CDR3 has 18 residues. Germline CDR1 is SGHVS and CDR2 is FQNEAQ. The CDR3 loop is CASSLTTSGRAHSYEQYF.

This chain joins TRBV6-5 and TRBJ1-4; there is no DNA to check the TCRdb D call of TRBD1. This CDR3 spans 15 amino acids. Germline V gene lookup returns CDR1 MNHEY and CDR2 SVGAGI. CDR3 protein: CASSLRQGPNEKLFF.

The CDR3 loop reads CASSSLYSGGPQYF. The gene calls are TRBV5-4 and TRBJ2-5; TCRdb returns TRBD2, unconfirmable since there is no DNA. Germline V gives CDR1 SGHNT, CDR2 YYREEE (reference sequence). The CDR3 runs to 14 residues. Based on the CDR3 plus reference TRBV5-4 and TRBJ2-5, the full variable domain is ETGVTQSPTHLIKTRGQQVTLRCSSQSGHNTVSWYQQALGQGPQFIFQYYREEENGRGNFPPRFSGLQFPNYSSELNVNALELDDSALYLCASSSLYSGGPQYFGPGTRLLVL.

The chain carries TRBV21-1 and TRBJ2-7; without DNA, the TCRdb call of TRBD1 cannot be checked. TRBV21-1 counts as a pseudogene. CDR3 length: 14 amino acids. The CDR3: CASSNPDSGYEQYF.

This chain links TRBV29-1 with TRBJ2-6; TCRdb gives TRBD2 as the D gene, but with no DNA this cannot be confirmed. CDR3 length: 17 amino acids. Germline lookup yields CDR1 SQVTM and CDR2 ANQGSEA. CDR3 amino acids: CSADFWDGISGANVLTF.

The chain carries TRBV12-3 or TRBV12-4 and TRBJ1-5; the TCRdb call, TRBD1, lacks DNA for checking. CDR3 length equals 15 residues. The CDR3 loop reads CASSLPGTHHQPQHF.

The chain couples TRBV7-9 to TRBJ2-1; TCRdb selects TRBD2, and the lack of DNA leaves this call unchecked. The CDR3 extends over 16 amino acids. Germline CDR1 is SEHNR and CDR2 is FQNEAQ (reference sequence). The CDR3 protein is CASRNPGLAGANEQFF.

The chain uses TRBV5-1 and TRBJ2-3; TCRdb's D call of TRBD1 is untestable without DNA. The CDR3 extends over 15 amino acids. Germline loops: CDR1 SGHRS, CDR2 YFSETQ. The CDR3: CASTSWTGSTDTQYF.

J is TRBJ1-4 and V is TRBV4-3; TCRdb selects TRBD1, and the lack of DNA leaves this call unchecked. The V gene's germline CDR1 is LGHNA and CDR2 YSLEER. The CDR3 has 19 amino acids. The CDR3 reads CASSQDRQDRGATNEKLFF.

The chain combines TRBV20-1 with TRBJ1-4; TCRdb calls TRBD1, which cannot be checked without DNA. The CDR3 has 15 amino acids. CDR1 and CDR2 from the germline V gene are DFQATT and SNEGSKA (reference sequence). The CDR3 loop is CSARGGQATNEKLFF.

The chain links TRBV7-2 to TRBJ2-1; TCRdb indicates TRBD1, and absent DNA this call remains unverified. This CDR3 contains 16 residues. Germline loops: CDR1 SGHTA, CDR2 FQGNSA. This chain's CDR3 is CASSLAGTGTYNEQFF.

The chain carries TRBV6-1 and TRBJ1-5; TCRdb reports TRBD1, a call that lacks DNA to check it against. This CDR3 region has 14 residues. Germline assignment: CDR1 MNHNS and CDR2 SASEGT. The CDR3 reads CASSEMGPPQPQHF.

This chain joins TRBV7-9 and TRBJ2-7; the TRBD1 assignment by TCRdb is unverifiable without DNA. Germline CDR1 reads SEHNR; CDR2 reads FQNEAQ (reference sequence). This CDR3 is 14 amino acids long. The CDR3 is CASSARRESDKQYF.

The chain employs TRBV7-2 and TRBJ2-5. Germline CDR1 SGHTA, CDR2 FQGNSA. This CDR3 region has 12 residues. The CDR3 protein is CASSSLRGTQYF.

The rearrangement joins TRBV11-1 to TRBJ2-3; absent DNA, TCRdb's TRBD2 call cannot be checked. The CDR3 has 18 residues. Germline V gives CDR1 SGHAT, CDR2 FQDESV (reference sequence). The chain's CDR3 is CASSLDERALYSTDTQYF.

CDR3 sequence: CASSPTGREETQYF. The J gene is TRBJ2-5, the V gene TRBV4-2; TCRdb's D call, TRBD1, is unchecked because there is no DNA. CDR3 length: 14 amino acids. Germline V gene sequence: CDR1 LGHNA, CDR2 YNFKEQ.

The gene calls are TRBV7-2 and TRBJ1-2. Germline V gene lookup returns CDR1 SGHTA and CDR2 FQGNSA. This CDR3 comprises 12 residues. The CDR3 spells CASSSRSWGYTF.

The V call is TRBV18, the J call TRBJ2-1; TCRdb picks TRBD2, but there is no DNA to check that call. The CDR3 extends over 20 amino acids. Germline CDR1 and CDR2: KGHSH and LQKENI. The CDR3 loop is CASSPPLAGGPWSSYNEQFF.

This chain connects TRBV7-2 to TRBJ1-1; TCRdb names TRBD1, which stays unverified in the absence of DNA. This CDR3 spans 15 amino acids. The germline gives CDR1 SGHTA, CDR2 FQGNSA. The CDR3 protein is CASSPRGQWNTEAFF.

The chain carries TRBV10-3 and TRBJ1-5; TCRdb lists TRBD1, though no DNA is available to test this call. The CDR3 consists of 16 residues. Germline V CDR1 and CDR2: ENHRY, SYGVKD. The CDR3 reads CAISEEGMGSNQPQHF.